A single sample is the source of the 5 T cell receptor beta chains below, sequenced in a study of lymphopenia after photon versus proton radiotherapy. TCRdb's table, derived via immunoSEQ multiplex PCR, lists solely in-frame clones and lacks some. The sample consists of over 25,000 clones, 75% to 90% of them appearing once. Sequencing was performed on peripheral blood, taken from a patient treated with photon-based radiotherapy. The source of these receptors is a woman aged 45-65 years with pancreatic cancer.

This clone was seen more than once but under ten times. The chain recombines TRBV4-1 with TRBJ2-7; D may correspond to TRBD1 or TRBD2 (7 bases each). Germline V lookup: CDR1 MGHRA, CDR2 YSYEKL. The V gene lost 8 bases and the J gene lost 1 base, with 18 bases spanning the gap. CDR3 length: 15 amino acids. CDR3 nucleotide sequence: TGCGCCAGCGGGGGGGGCCGCAGGGGGTCCTACGAGCAGTACTTC. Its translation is CASGGGRRGSYEQYF.

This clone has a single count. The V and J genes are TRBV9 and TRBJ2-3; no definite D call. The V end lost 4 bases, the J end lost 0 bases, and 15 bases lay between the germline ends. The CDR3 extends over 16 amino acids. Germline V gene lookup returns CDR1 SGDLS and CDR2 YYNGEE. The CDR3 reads CASSSRHLTSTDTQYF. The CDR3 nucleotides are TGTGCCAGCAGCTCCCGACACCTCACTAGCACAGATACGCAGTATTTT.

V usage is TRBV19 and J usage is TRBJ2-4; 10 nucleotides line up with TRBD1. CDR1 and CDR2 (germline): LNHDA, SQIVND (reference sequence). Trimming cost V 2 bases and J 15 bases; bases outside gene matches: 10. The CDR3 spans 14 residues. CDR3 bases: TGTGCCAGTAGTATATCAGAGACAGGGGGCCCATGGTACTTC. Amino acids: CASSISETGGPWYF.

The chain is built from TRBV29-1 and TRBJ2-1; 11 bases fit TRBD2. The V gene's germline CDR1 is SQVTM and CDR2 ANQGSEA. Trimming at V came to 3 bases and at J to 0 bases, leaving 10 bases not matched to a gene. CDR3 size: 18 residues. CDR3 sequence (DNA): TGCAGCGTTGAGGGAACTAGCGGGAGTCGGGTCTCCTACAATGAGCAGTTCTTC. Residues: CSVEGTSGSRVSYNEQFF.

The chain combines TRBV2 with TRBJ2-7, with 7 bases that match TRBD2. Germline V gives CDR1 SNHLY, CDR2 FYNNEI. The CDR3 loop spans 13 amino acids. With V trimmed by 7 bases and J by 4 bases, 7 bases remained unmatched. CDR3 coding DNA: TGTGCCAGCATGGCGGGAGCAAGGTACGAGCAGTACTTC. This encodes CASMAGARYEQYF.